Presented here are 6 T cell receptor beta chains from one specimen sequenced in a study of T cell responses to AZD1222 COVID-19 vaccine. Sequencing used immunoSEQ multiplex PCR; TCRdb keeps in-frame clones, though not all of them. The top ten clones hold over 3% of a sample with around 160,000 clones, approximately 91% of them seen once. The specimen was peripheral blood, collected 28 days after the second AZD1222 dose. Receptors originate from an adult who received the AZD1222 COVID-19 vaccine.

The chain employs TRBV6-5 and TRBJ1-3; D is unclear. Germline V gene sequence: CDR1 MNHEY, CDR2 SVGAGI. V was shortened by 0 bases and J by 4 bases, with 7 bases between the two germline ends. The CDR3 consists of 14 residues. CDR3 sequence (DNA): TGTGCCAGCAGTTACTCAGGGAAGGGAAACACCATATATTTT. Its protein product is CASSYSGKGNTIYF.

This rearrangement joins TRBV13 to TRBJ2-7; D perhaps matches TRBD2 (5 bases). The germline CDR1 and CDR2 sequences are PRHDT and FYEKMQ (reference sequence). The ends were cut back, 4 bases at V and 7 bases at J, with 17 bases in the middle. This CDR3 has 14 residues. The CDR3 coding sequence is TGTGCCAGCAGCTCTCCCGGGAAGAACGGAGAGCAGTACTTC. Its translation: CASSSPGKNGEQYF.

The genes are TRBV5-1 and TRBJ1-4; D remains unclear. Germline V lookup: CDR1 SGHRS, CDR2 YFSETQ. Trimming cost V 1 base and J 4 bases, with 11 bases left between them. The CDR3 runs 15 residues. DNA of the CDR3: TGCGCCAGCAGCTTGTCCGTAGGAATTAATGAAAAACTGTTTTTT. This gives the protein CASSLSVGINEKLFF.

The chain uses TRBV25-1 and TRBJ1-5; 12 bases fit TRBD1. Trimming removed 3 bases from V and 7 bases from J; junction bases left unmatched: 4. There are 15 residues in the CDR3. Germline assignment: CDR1 MGHDK and CDR2 SYGVNS. This chain's CDR3 is CASSEGQGAGQPQHF. The CDR3 DNA follows: TGTGCCAGCAGTGAGGGACAGGGGGCTGGACAGCCCCAGCATTTT.

The gene calls are TRBV5-1 and TRBJ1-1; D not resolved. Germline CDR1 is SGHRS and CDR2 is YFSETQ. The V gene lost 0 bases and the J gene lost 1 base, with 10 bases spanning the gap. The CDR3 is 15 residues long. CDR3 sequence: CASSLVVGQNTEAFF. In DNA form, the CDR3 reads TGCGCCAGCAGCTTGGTCGTCGGCCAGAACACTGAAGCTTTCTTT.

This sequence joins TRBV11-3 and TRBJ1-3; D not resolved. CDR1 is SGHNT, CDR2 YENEEA, per germline. The CDR3 contains 15 residues. Trimming removed 5 bases from V and 2 bases from J, with 13 bases in between. Written as DNA, the CDR3 is TGTGCCAGCAGCCCCCGTGGGGTCCCTGGAAACACCATATATTTT. Translation gives CASSPRGVPGNTIYF.